These T cell receptor beta chains were read from a single sample in a study of blood T cells in healthy people across ages. TCRdb ran MiXCR on the 5' RACE reads and lists one entry per CDR3 protein. The sample includes 600,000 to 850,000 distinct CDR3 sequences, roughly 45% of them seen just once. Sequencing was performed on blood. These receptors were obtained from a woman aged 60-70 years in good health. The CDR3 runs from the conserved cysteine through the conserved F or W. A D gene is named only where the DNA matches it firmly. Rows may omit the clone size; those that give it use once, few, many or a size class.

cdr3_nt: TGCAGTGCTCCGGGAGGTAGCGGGGGTGGAGAGCAGTTCTTC
cdr3_aa: CSAPGGSGGGEQFF
d_call: TRBD2
clone_size: many
v_call: TRBV20-1
j_call: TRBJ2-1

cdr3_nt: TGTGCCAGCAGCTTAGACACACGGAGCGGGGGGGTATTCTTGCGCCTCTACAATGAGCAGTTCTTC
cdr3_aa: CASSLDTRSGGVFLRLYNEQFF
d_call: TRBD2
clone_size: -
v_call: TRBV11-2
j_call: TRBJ2-1

cdr3_nt: TGTGCCAGCAGCCTACTTCAGATCACAGATACGCAGTATTTT
cdr3_aa: CASSLLQITDTQYF
d_call: -
clone_size: once
v_call: TRBV12-3/TRBV12-4
j_call: TRBJ2-3

cdr3_nt: TGTGCCATCAGTGAATGGGATACGCAGTATTTT
cdr3_aa: CAISEWDTQYF
d_call: -
clone_size: many
v_call: TRBV10-3
j_call: TRBJ2-3

cdr3_nt: TGTGCCATCACACAGGGGGCGGGGTACGAGCAGTACTTC
cdr3_aa: CAITQGAGYEQYF
d_call: TRBD1
clone_size: -
v_call: TRBV10-3
j_call: TRBJ2-7

cdr3_nt: TGTGCCAGCAGTTTTTCTGGCGGGGGGGCCGGCACAGATACGCAGTATTTT
cdr3_aa: CASSFSGGGAGTDTQYF
d_call: TRBD2
clone_size: -
v_call: TRBV12-3/TRBV12-4
j_call: TRBJ2-3

cdr3_nt: TGCGCCAGCAGCTTGGTCAGCGACCAAGAGACCCAGTACTTC
cdr3_aa: CASSLVSDQETQYF
d_call: -
clone_size: few
v_call: TRBV5-1
j_call: TRBJ2-5

cdr3_nt: TGCGCCAGCAGCCAAGATTGGGCACGCTCTGGAAACACCATATATTTT
cdr3_aa: CASSQDWARSGNTIYF
d_call: -
clone_size: -
v_call: TRBV4-3
j_call: TRBJ1-3

cdr3_nt: TGTGCCAGCTCGCACGACACGCACCTAGCCAAAAACATTCAGTACTTC
cdr3_aa: CASSHDTHLAKNIQYF
d_call: -
clone_size: -
v_call: TRBV18
j_call: TRBJ2-4

cdr3_nt: TGTGCCAGCAGGGTTCAAGGGGGGCGTATAAATGAGCAGTTCTTC
cdr3_aa: CASRVQGGRINEQFF
d_call: -
clone_size: few
v_call: TRBV2
j_call: TRBJ2-1

cdr3_nt: TGCAGTGTTAGCTCCATCGGTATCGGGGGGGTGGCTAATGAAAAACTGTTTTTT
cdr3_aa: CSVSSIGIGGVANEKLFF
d_call: -
clone_size: -
v_call: TRBV20-1
j_call: TRBJ1-4

cdr3_nt: TGTGCCAGCAGCGTAGAACAGTCCTACAATGAGCAGTACTTC
cdr3_aa: CASSVEQSYNEQYF
d_call: -
clone_size: -
v_call: TRBV9
j_call: TRBJ2-7

cdr3_nt: TGTGCCAGCAGCCCTGCTAGCGGGAGCGGCACCGGGGAGCTGTTTTTT
cdr3_aa: CASSPASGSGTGELFF
d_call: TRBD2
clone_size: few
v_call: TRBV4-2
j_call: TRBJ2-2

cdr3_nt: TGTGCCAGCAGCTTAGCGAGAGGACAGGGGACCTACGAGCAGTACTTC
cdr3_aa: CASSLARGQGTYEQYF
d_call: TRBD1
clone_size: -
v_call: TRBV7-9
j_call: TRBJ2-7

cdr3_nt: TGTGCCAGCAGTCCGTCGGTCCACGAGCAGTACTTC
cdr3_aa: CASSPSVHEQYF
d_call: -
clone_size: once
v_call: TRBV12-3/TRBV12-4
j_call: TRBJ2-7

cdr3_nt: TGTGCCACTCGATTAGGAAACAATGAGCAGTACTTC
cdr3_aa: CATRLGNNEQYF
d_call: -
clone_size: -
v_call: TRBV28
j_call: TRBJ2-5

cdr3_nt: TGTGCCAGCAGTGAAGTGGGACAGCCCCAAGAGACCCAGTACTTC
cdr3_aa: CASSEVGQPQETQYF
d_call: TRBD1
clone_size: -
v_call: TRBV25-1
j_call: TRBJ2-5

cdr3_nt: TGCGCCAGCAGCGAGGACAGGTACTACGAGCAGTACTTC
cdr3_aa: CASSEDRYYEQYF
d_call: TRBD1
clone_size: once
v_call: TRBV4-1
j_call: TRBJ2-7

cdr3_nt: TGTGCCAGCAGCCCCCTCTCAGGAGGTTTAAGGGGCCGTCACCAGGAGACCCAGTACTTC
cdr3_aa: CASSPLSGGLRGRHQETQYF
d_call: -
clone_size: -
v_call: TRBV13
j_call: TRBJ2-5

cdr3_nt: TGTGCCAGCAGGGCCGGGACTAGCGGAGCAATCTACAATGAGCAGTTCTTC
cdr3_aa: CASRAGTSGAIYNEQFF
d_call: TRBD2
clone_size: few
v_call: TRBV2
j_call: TRBJ2-1

cdr3_nt: TGTGCCAGCAGCCCCTCCGACAGGGGAGTCTCCGGAAACACCATATATTTT
cdr3_aa: CASSPSDRGVSGNTIYF
d_call: TRBD1
clone_size: -
v_call: TRBV7-9
j_call: TRBJ1-3

cdr3_nt: TGTGCCAGCAGTGGGGACACAGTCTTGGGCTACACCTTC
cdr3_aa: CASSGDTVLGYTF
d_call: -
clone_size: -
v_call: TRBV25-1
j_call: TRBJ1-2

cdr3_nt: TGTGTCAGCAGCTTAGCACTAGCGGAATACAATGAGCAGTACTTC
cdr3_aa: CVSSLALAEYNEQYF
d_call: TRBD2
clone_size: -
v_call: TRBV7-2
j_call: TRBJ2-7

cdr3_nt: TGCAGCGTTAAATCTTTTACCGGGGAGCTGTTTTTT
cdr3_aa: CSVKSFTGELFF
d_call: -
clone_size: -
v_call: TRBV29-1
j_call: TRBJ2-2

cdr3_nt: TGTGCCAGCAGTGACTCAAGGGGAACCGGGGAGCTGTTTTTT
cdr3_aa: CASSDSRGTGELFF
d_call: -
clone_size: -
v_call: TRBV6-5
j_call: TRBJ2-2